One sample yielded the 11 T cell receptor beta chains listed below, sequenced in a study of tumor-infiltrating lymphocytes in primary liver carcinoma. Reverse transcription of roughly 0.5 ug total RNA with a constant-region primer produced TCR beta cDNA. Nested multiplex PCR, run for three rounds with slightly modified ARM-PCR, yielded TCR beta libraries. Both of the initial two PCR rounds ran for nine to eleven cycles and employed TRBV1-TRBV30 forward primers alongside a C-beta reverse primer. TCRdb fed the multiplex PCR reads into MiXCR, producing one record per CDR3 protein. The data hold approximately 110,000 distinct CDR3 sequences, with approximately 64% observed a single time. RNA and DNA were co-extracted from about 19-30 mg of unsorted bulk tissue. Sequenced material: liver tumor tissue from sampling region 3. Subset: tumor region T3, left-lateral pole. The receptors were gathered from a woman aged 60-75 years with primary liver carcinoma and hepatitis B virus infection.

About this clonotype: Compared with germline, one end of the junction differs, possibly owing to a read error. The rearrangement joins TRBV6-5 to TRBJ2-4; TRBD1 matches at 9 bases. This CDR3 has 15 amino acids. Germline CDR1 and CDR2: MNHEY and SVGAGI. CDR3 amino acids: CASQTVGQGKNIKYF. The DNA of the CDR3 is TGTGCCAGCCAAACGGTGGGACAGGGCAAAAACATTAAGTACTTC.

Concerning this clonotype: At one end the junction does not follow the germline gene, possibly because of a read error. The rearrangement uses TRBV11-2 and TRBJ1-1; 7 bases are shared with TRBD1. There are 16 residues in the CDR3. CDR1 is SGHAT, CDR2 FQNNGV, per germline. The CDR3 here is CTSSPGGLWANTEAFF. The CDR3, as DNA: TGTACCAGCAGCCCAGGGGGACTCTGGGCAAACACCGAAGCTTTCTTT. Full variable domain (outside the CDR3, taken from reference TRBV11-2 and TRBJ1-1): EAGVAQSPRYKIIEKRQSVAFWCNPISGHATLYWYQQILGQGPKLLIQFQNNGVVDDSQLPKDRFSAERLKGVDSTLKIQPAKLEDSAVYLCTSSPGGLWANTEAFFGQGTRLTVV.

A few counts support this clonotype. It may be a read error: a sequence one base away is much more abundant. The chain uses TRBV6-1 and TRBJ2-3; a weak D match, TRBD2 (6 bases). CDR3 length equals 15 residues. Deletions cut 3 bases from V and 6 bases from J, with 16 bases between. Germline assignment: CDR1 MNHNS and CDR2 SASEGT. The CDR3 DNA reads TGTGCCAGCAGTGAGCTGGTAGGAGGGCATGATACGCAGTATTTT. Protein product: CASSELVGGHDTQYF.

This clonotype has a handful of counts. The V and J genes are TRBV12-3 or TRBV12-4 and TRBJ1-3; perhaps TRBD1 as D (6 bases). V lost 3 bases and J lost 3, with 9 bases in between. This CDR3 comprises 14 residues. The CDR3 spells CASSFQQGGNTIYF. In DNA, the CDR3 is TGTGCCAGCAGTTTCCAACAGGGTGGAAACACCATATATTTT.

Points on this clonotype: One end of the junction does not line up with germline, which may come from a read error. This chain uses TRBV6-1 with TRBJ2-1; 11 bases are a match to TRBD2. CDR1 and CDR2 (germline): MNHNS, SASEGT. This CDR3 contains 16 residues. The CDR3 nucleotides read TGTGCCAGCAGTGAAGCACTAGCGGGGGCATACAATGAGCAGCTCTTC. Protein sequence: CASSEALAGAYNEQLF.

To note about this clonotype: The junction departs from germline at one end; a sequencing error may be responsible. The chain uses TRBV5-1 and TRBJ1-3, with 9 positions matching TRBD1. Germline assignment: CDR1 SGHRS and CDR2 YFSETQ. The CDR3 totals 13 residues. The CDR3 sequence is CVSSSGQGNTIYF. The CDR3 DNA follows: TGCGTCAGCAGCTCCGGACAGGGGAACACCATATATTTT.

There are many counts of this clonotype. This rearrangement joins TRBV5-4 to TRBJ1-1; weak D call: TRBD1 (5 bases). The V and J ends lost 1 base and 4 bases respectively, with 8 bases between them. CDR1 and CDR2 (germline): SGHNT, YYREEE (reference sequence). The CDR3 consists of 13 residues. The CDR3 DNA sequence: TGTGCCAGCAGCTTGAACGGGGGCACTGAAGCTTTCTTT. This gives the protein CASSLNGGTEAFF.

CDR3 bases: TGTGCCAGCTCACCACCCCCCAGCCAAGAGACCCAGTACTTC. Residues: CASSPPPSQETQYF. The rearrangement links TRBV18 to TRBJ2-5; D unclear. CDR1 and CDR2 from the germline V gene are KGHSH and LQKENI. V lost 0 bases and J 1 base, leaving 6 bases between the germline ends. There are 14 residues in the CDR3.

Of note for this clonotype: The conserved final phenylalanine or tryptophan is absent from the CDR3, which likely points to a read error. The rearrangement uses TRBV6-1 and TRBJ1-1; a weak D match, TRBD1 (5 bases). Germline lookup yields CDR1 MNHNS and CDR2 SASEGT. The CDR3 extends over 17 amino acids. The CDR3 nucleotides are TGTGTCAGCAGTGAAGATTACAGCCGCGGAGGGGACACTGAAGCTTTCGTT. Translated: CVSSEDYSRGGDTEAFV.

A note on this clonotype: One end of the junction fails to match germline, which may point to a read error. The V gene is TRBV11-2, the J gene TRBJ2-7, with 8 positions matching TRBD1. This CDR3 is 15 amino acids long. The V gene's germline CDR1 is SGHAT and CDR2 FQNNGV. The CDR3 sequence is CASTFGQGLFYYQYF. In nucleotides, the CDR3 is TGTGCCAGCACCTTCGGACAGGGATTATTCTACTATCAGTATTTC.

As for this clonotype: A much larger clone differs by one base, so this may be a read error. This chain links TRBV10-2 with TRBJ2-5; 10 bases map to TRBD1. Germline loops: CDR1 WSHSY, CDR2 SAAADI. This CDR3 has 17 amino acids. V gave up 2 bases and J gave up 6 bases; unmatched junction bases: 12. CDR3: CASSEPYRDRGMKTQYF. The CDR3 DNA is TGCGCCAGCAGTGAGCCCTACCGGGACAGGGGAATGAAGACCCAGTACTTC.